This entry concerns a single T cell receptor (beta chain). This sample stems from a study of blood T cell repertoires in COVID-19. The V gene's germline CDR1 is SGHAT and CDR2 FQDESV (reference sequence). The V and J ends lost 5 bases and 2 bases, in that order; junction bases with no gene match: 2. The CDR3 runs 13 residues. Some clones are missing from TCRdb's copy, which holds only in-frame ones; the method was immunoSEQ multiplex PCR. The data show roughly 260,000 clones, 88% seen once. This TCR derives from a man aged 55 to 70 who had recovered from COVID-19. The sequenced sample was peripheral blood. The V gene is TRBV11-1, the J gene TRBJ1-2; TRBD1 agrees at 7 bases. The CDR3 DNA follows: TGTGCCAGCAGCCCGGACAGGAACTATGGCTACACCTTC. This sequence encodes CASSPDRNYGYTF.